Below, 25 T cell receptor beta chains from the same sample are listed, as sequenced in a study of vaccination and CD4 T cells after COVID-19. For these receptors, no antigen is known. With the Oncomine TCR Beta short-read assay, DNA from cultured CD4+ T cells was sequenced. TCRdb fed the PCR reads into MiXCR, producing one record per CDR3 protein. The table has approximately 10,000 distinct CDR3 sequences, 55% to 60% seen once. The treatment is: approximately nine-day PBMC culture with coronavirus spike peptide pools or control peptides (ViraFEST assay). Sequenced: CD4+ T cells from blood, cultured in vitro. Receptors were obtained from a human donor who had recovered from COVID-19.

The chain employs TRBV27 and TRBJ2-7; no firm D call. Germline V gene data show CDR1 as MNHEY and CDR2 as SMNVEV (reference sequence). This CDR3 comprises 14 residues. The V and J ends lost 0 bases and 1 base respectively, with 7 bases between them. CDR3 nucleotides: TGTGCCAGCAGTTTATCTCTTCAGTCCTACGAGCAGTACTTC. It yields the protein CASSLSLQSYEQYF.

This sequence joins TRBV4-2 and TRBJ2-5, with 10 bases matching TRBD2. The length of the CDR3 is 18 residues. The trim removed 1 base at V and 4 bases at J, leaving 12 bases unmatched. Germline assignment: CDR1 LGHNA and CDR2 YNFKEQ. The CDR3 region is CASSQGTPGLASRETQYF. In DNA, the CDR3 is TGTGCCAGCAGCCAAGGGACTCCGGGACTAGCGAGTCGAGAGACCCAGTACTTC.

The sample holds a few counts of this clonotype. The chain couples TRBV10-3 to TRBJ2-3; D gene unclear. Germline V gives CDR1 ENHRY, CDR2 SYGVKD. CDR3 length: 13 residues. Trimming took off 0 bases at V and 0 bases at J, with 1 base between the two ends. CDR3 residues: CAISESSTDTQYF. The CDR3 bases are TGTGCCATCAGTGAGTCGAGCACAGATACGCAGTATTTT.

V usage is TRBV19 and J usage is TRBJ1-6; a weak D match, TRBD1 (6 bases). CDR3 length: 17 residues. CDR1 and CDR2 from the germline V gene are LNHDA and SQIVND (reference sequence). V lost 5 bases and J lost 6, with 20 bases in between. CDR3 sequence reads: CASSAKIRRDTNSPLHF. DNA of the CDR3: TGTGCCAGTAGTGCAAAAATACGCCGGGACACTAATTCACCCCTCCACTTT.

The chain has TRBV7-6 and TRBJ2-2; D might be TRBD1 (6 bases). Germline CDR1 SGHVS, CDR2 FNYEAQ. The CDR3 spans 14 residues. V was trimmed by 5 bases and J by 4 bases, leaving 11 bases between them. The CDR3: CASSLGHLTGELFF. DNA of the CDR3: TGTGCCAGCAGCCTGGGACACCTCACCGGGGAGCTGTTTTTT.

The CDR3 DNA reads TGTGCCAGCAGCCGGGACAGGGGGGATGAAAAACTGTTTTTT. Translated: CASSRDRGDEKLFF. The rearrangement uses TRBV7-9 and TRBJ1-4; 11 nucleotides line up with TRBD1. This CDR3 is 14 amino acids long. After removal of 5 bases from V and 6 bases from J, the junction contained 2 bases not matched to a gene. Germline values: CDR1 SEHNR, CDR2 FQNEAQ (reference sequence). The full variable domain, its missing parts supplied by reference TRBV7-9 and TRBJ1-4, is DTGVSQNPRHKITKRGQNVTFRCDPISEHNRLYWYRQTLGQGPEFLTYFQNEAQLEKSRLLSDRFSAERPKGSFSTLEIQRTEQGDSAMYLCASSRDRGDEKLFFGSGTQLSVL.

Only a few counts were recorded for this clonotype. CDR3 bases: TGTGCCAGCAGCTTAGAGTTAGCGCCCCAGCATTTT. Translation: CASSLELAPQHF. The chain employs TRBV7-9 and TRBJ1-5; D is uncertain. The CDR3 is 12 residues long. CDR1 SEHNR and CDR2 FQNEAQ come from the germline V gene (reference sequence). V dropped 1 base and J dropped 9 bases, with 7 bases sitting between them. Full variable domain (remainder filled in from reference TRBV7-9 and TRBJ1-5): DTGVSQNPRHKITKRGQNVTFRCDPISEHNRLYWYRQTLGQGPEFLTYFQNEAQLEKSRLLSDRFSAERPKGSFSTLEIQRTEQGDSAMYLCASSLELAPQHFGDGTRLSIL.

In its sample, this clonotype was seen once. CDR3 protein: CATSDSGIAKNIQYF. The CDR3 DNA reads TGTGCCACCAGCGATAGCGGGATAGCCAAAAACATTCAGTACTTC. The chain combines TRBV15 with TRBJ2-4; 8 bases align to TRBD2. Germline V lookup: CDR1 LNHNV, CDR2 YYDKDF (reference sequence). The CDR3 contains 15 residues. V lost 5 bases, J lost 0 bases, and 3 bases stayed unmatched.

Relative to its sample, this clonotype is medium-sized. This chain uses TRBV10-3 with TRBJ1-1; D is perhaps TRBD1 (5 bases). V gave up 7 bases and J gave up 4 bases, with 19 bases separating them. The CDR3 is 15 residues long. Germline CDR1 ENHRY, CDR2 SYGVKD. The CDR3, as DNA: TGTGCCATCACCGATGGAGGCAGGGCCGGCACTGAAGCTTTCTTT. It encodes CAITDGGRAGTEAFF.

The chain uses TRBV28 and TRBJ1-5, with 11 nucleotides matching TRBD1. J was trimmed by 2 bases and V by 5 bases; bases with no gene match: 5. Germline values: CDR1 MDHEN, CDR2 SYDVKM. This CDR3 region has 16 residues. In nucleotides, the CDR3 is TGTGCCAGCAGTGGACAGGGGGCGAATGGCAATCAGCCCCAGCATTTT. Translation: CASSGQGANGNQPQHF.

The chain has TRBV2 and TRBJ2-7; no firm D call. Between the trimmed V and J ends, which lost 7 bases and 3 bases, there was a span of 16 bases. CDR3 length equals 14 residues. Germline-derived CDR1 and CDR2 are SNHLY and FYNNEI. The CDR3 region has the DNA TGTGCCAGCAATTCGGATCTGGGTGGCTACGAGCAGTACTTC. Its translation is CASNSDLGGYEQYF.

In its sample, this clonotype was seen a few times. The CDR3 region is CASRPPDRFSNQPQHF. In DNA form, the CDR3 reads TGTGCCAGCAGACCCCCGGACAGGTTTAGCAATCAGCCCCAGCATTTT. The rearrangement links TRBV28 to TRBJ1-5, with 7 bases identical to TRBD1. From germline, CDR1 is MDHEN and CDR2 SYDVKM. This CDR3 region has 16 residues. V lost 6 bases and J lost 0; bases outside the gene matches: 8.

The CDR3 protein is CSARDDPDTQYF. CDR3 nucleotides: TGCAGTGCTAGAGATGATCCAGATACGCAGTATTTT. The chain has TRBV20-1 and TRBJ2-3; D remains unclear. This CDR3 comprises 12 residues. Per the germline V gene, CDR1 is DFQATT and CDR2 is SNEGSKA (reference sequence). Trimming stripped 0 bases from V and 4 bases from J, with 5 bases between.

This chain's CDR3 is CASSLNSGKDYEQYF. Here the CDR3 DNA reads TGTGCCAGCAGCCTCAATAGCGGGAAGGACTACGAGCAGTACTTC. The chain joins TRBV28 to TRBJ2-7; 8 bases match TRBD2. Germline V CDR1 and CDR2: MDHEN, SYDVKM. This CDR3 has 15 residues. With V trimmed by 6 bases and J by 3 bases, 10 bases remained unmatched. The full variable domain, its missing parts supplied by reference TRBV28 and TRBJ2-7, is DVKVTQSSRYLVKRTGEKVFLECVQDMDHENMFWYRQDPGLGLRLIYFSYDVKMKEKGDIPEGYSVSREKKERFSLILESASTNQTSMYLCASSLNSGKDYEQYFGPGTRLTVT.

The rearrangement joins TRBV4-1 to TRBJ1-4; 10 nucleotides align to TRBD1. V shed 3 bases, J shed 7 bases, and the junction held 8 bases outside the gene matches. The germline CDR1 and CDR2 sequences are MGHRA and YSYEKL. This CDR3 is 16 amino acids long. CDR3 in amino acids: CASSHPLRDRGEKLFF. Here the CDR3 DNA reads TGCGCCAGCAGCCACCCCCTCCGGGACAGGGGTGAAAAACTGTTTTTT.

This clonotype turned up a few times. CDR3 sequence reads: CASSIRGGQNSPLHF. The CDR3 DNA follows: TGTGCCAGCAGCATACGAGGGGGCCAGAATTCACCCCTCCACTTT. J is TRBJ1-6 and V is TRBV7-3; 7 nucleotides match TRBD1. The CDR3 totals 15 residues. Germline loops: CDR1 SGHTA, CDR2 FQGTGA. With V trimmed by 5 bases and J by 7 bases, 8 bases remained unmatched.

This chain links TRBV7-2 with TRBJ1-2, with 10 bases aligning to TRBD1. Per the germline V gene, CDR1 is SGHTA and CDR2 is FQGNSA. V shed 3 bases and J 5 bases; nucleotides not matched to a gene: 9. This CDR3 is 16 amino acids long. The CDR3, as DNA: TGTGCCAGCAGCTTTTGGACAGGGGGGACCATTTATGGCTACACCTTC. Encoded protein: CASSFWTGGTIYGYTF.

This clonotype was counted between two and nine times. The J gene is TRBJ1-1, the V gene TRBV28, with unresolved D. This CDR3 spans 11 amino acids. V was shortened by 5 bases and J by 0 bases, with 1 base between the two germline ends. CDR1 is MDHEN, CDR2 SYDVKM, per germline. CDR3 in amino acids: CASSMNTEAFF. The CDR3 region has the DNA TGTGCCAGCAGTATGAACACTGAAGCTTTCTTT.

This clonotype was observed a handful of times. The genes are TRBV2 and TRBJ1-2, with D maybe TRBD1 (5 bases). V was cut by 8 bases and J by 0 bases, with 16 bases left in between. This CDR3 comprises 15 residues. Germline CDR1 SNHLY, CDR2 FYNNEI. The CDR3 DNA sequence: TGTGCCAGCCCCCGGGACGGGCCCCCTAACTATGGCTACACCTTC. Protein sequence: CASPRDGPPNYGYTF.

The V and J genes are TRBV27 and TRBJ1-1; no definite D call. CDR1 and CDR2 from the germline V gene are MNHEY and SMNVEV (reference sequence). The V gene lost 2 bases and the J gene lost 6 bases, with 16 bases spanning the gap. CDR3 size: 15 residues. CDR3 nucleotides: TGTGCCAGCAGTTTAAGCGGCATTGATAAAGCTGAAGCTTTCTTT. Translation: CASSLSGIDKAEAFF.

The chain recombines TRBV25-1 with TRBJ1-4, with a tentative D call TRBD1 (6 bases). The germline CDR1 and CDR2 sequences are MGHDK and SYGVNS. V lost 6 bases, J lost 7 bases, and 12 bases lay in between. The CDR3 has 13 residues. Written as DNA, the CDR3 is TGTGCCAGCAGAGGGACACCCCTTGAAAAACTGTTTTTT. Translated: CASRGTPLEKLFF.

The J gene is TRBJ1-2, the V gene TRBV10-1; D is possibly TRBD1 (6 bases). Trimming took off 3 bases at V and 4 bases at J, with 12 bases between the two ends. The CDR3 length is 14 residues. The germline CDR1 and CDR2 sequences are WNHNN and SYGVQD (reference sequence). CDR3 amino acids: CASSEGGRGYGYTF. The CDR3 DNA sequence: TGCGCCAGCAGTGAAGGGGGGCGCGGCTATGGCTACACCTTC.

The chain has TRBV2 and TRBJ2-1; 9 bases are shared with TRBD2. CDR1 is SNHLY, CDR2 FYNNEI, per germline. J gave up 4 bases and V 10 bases, and 5 bases lay outside the gene matches. This CDR3 has 13 amino acids. This CDR3 reads CANRLAVYNEQFF. CDR3 nucleotides: TGTGCCAACAGACTAGCGGTGTACAATGAGCAGTTCTTC.

The chain uses TRBV6-2 or TRBV6-3 and TRBJ2-2, with D uncertain. V lost 0 bases to trimming and J lost 2 bases, with 13 bases between them. This CDR3 contains 17 residues. Per the germline V gene, CDR1 is MNHEY and CDR2 is SVGEGT. The CDR3 loop reads CASSYSKTSINTGELFF. For the CDR3, the DNA is TGTGCCAGCAGTTACTCGAAGACCTCAATTAACACCGGGGAGCTGTTTTTT.

The rearrangement links TRBV6-1 to TRBJ2-3; D is unresolved. V dropped 8 bases and J dropped 5 bases, with 8 bases sitting between them. From germline, CDR1 is MNHNS and CDR2 SASEGT. The CDR3 contains 11 residues. The CDR3 loop is CASPCVDTQYF. The CDR3 nucleotides are TGTGCCAGCCCGTGTGTAGATACGCAGTATTTT.